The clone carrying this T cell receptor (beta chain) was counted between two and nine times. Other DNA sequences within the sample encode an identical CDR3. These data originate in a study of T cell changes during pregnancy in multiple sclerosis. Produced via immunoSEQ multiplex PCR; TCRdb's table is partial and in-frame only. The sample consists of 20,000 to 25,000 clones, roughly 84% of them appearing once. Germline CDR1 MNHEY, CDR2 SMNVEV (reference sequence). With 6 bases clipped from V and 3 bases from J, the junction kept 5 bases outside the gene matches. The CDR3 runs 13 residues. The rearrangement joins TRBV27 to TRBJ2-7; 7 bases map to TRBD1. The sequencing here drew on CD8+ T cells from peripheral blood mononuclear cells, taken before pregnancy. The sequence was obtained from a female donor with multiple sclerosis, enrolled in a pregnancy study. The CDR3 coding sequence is TGTGCCAGCAGCCCGACAGGGTACTACGAGCAGTACTTC. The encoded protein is CASSPTGYYEQYF.